Sequencing of this TCR beta chain was carried out in a study of shared clonotypes between healthy human individuals. Whole-study context: Donors had three CD4 naive, three CD4 memory, two CD8 naive and one CD8 memory plate apiece. Points from the study as a whole: Across subsets, estimated richness was generally greater for naive than for memory populations.

CDR3 length: 14 residues. The germline gives CDR1 MNHNS, CDR2 SASEGT. Trimming removed 7 bases from V and 4 bases from J; junction bases left unmatched: 5. This clone was detected only once. Antigen specificity is unknown. Clones were read by immunoSEQ multiplex PCR, and TCRdb kept only the in-frame ones, dropping some. Of roughly 2 million clones detected, 90% to 96% appear once; the ten largest clones hold less than 0.15%. The origin of this receptor is a man aged 18 to 30 in good health. This rearrangement joins TRBV6-1 to TRBJ1-3; 9 bases map to TRBD1. Sequencing input: naive CD4+ T cells sorted from blood. Described subset: CD45RA+ positively selected. The CDR3 spells CASMVQGAGNTIYF. CDR3 in DNA: TGTGCCAGCATGGTACAGGGGGCAGGAAACACCATATATTTT.